The rows below give T cell receptor beta chains drawn from one sample of a study of naive and memory T cell subsets. Each CDR3 protein gets one entry after TCRdb re-called the UMI-ligation and nested PCR reads with MiXCR. There are 130,000 or so distinct CDR3 sequences in the sample; 30% to 45% occur only once, and about 1% lies in the top ten. Source material: central memory CD4+ T cells from blood. The source of these receptors is a human donor in good health. The CDR3 runs from the conserved cysteine through the conserved F or W. The order of the fields is V gene, clone size, D gene, J gene, CDR3 protein, CDR3 DNA. D genes are given only for firm matches. Rows give clone size only sometimes, using once, few, many, or a class for an expanded clone.

>TRBV29-1|few|.|TRBJ2-6
CSVSSRANVLTF
TGCAGCGTTAGTAGCAGGGCCAACGTCCTGACTTTC
>TRBV20-1|.|TRBD1|TRBJ2-1
CSASAPRGLTPYNEQFF
TGCAGTGCTAGCGCTCCCAGGGGGCTTACCCCCTACAATGAGCAGTTCTTC
>TRBV30|.|.|TRBJ2-2
CAWSLTSAGELFF
TGTGCCTGGAGTCTGACCTCCGCCGGGGAGCTGTTTTTT
>TRBV16|few|TRBD1|TRBJ2-7
CASSRGSGGQNEQYF
TGTGCCAGCAGCCGAGGGTCAGGGGGCCAGAACGAGCAGTACTTC
>TRBV10-3|.|TRBD2|TRBJ2-7
CAISSSGSTYEQYF
TGTGCCATCAGTTCTAGCGGGAGTACCTACGAGCAGTACTTC
>TRBV3-1|.|TRBD1|TRBJ2-1
CASSLISGTAYNEQFF
TGTGCCAGCAGCCTAATATCCGGGACAGCCTACAATGAGCAGTTCTTC
>TRBV28|many|TRBD1|TRBJ2-3
CASSSTGGDIGDTQYF
TGTGCCAGCAGTTCTACAGGGGGCGATATTGGTGATACGCAGTATTTT
>TRBV12-5|.|.|TRBJ2-5
CASGAGHGGETQYF
TGTGCTAGTGGAGCGGGCCATGGGGGAGAGACCCAGTACTTC
>TRBV30|few|TRBD1|TRBJ2-3
CAWSVRQGRADTQYF
TGTGCCTGGAGCGTCCGACAGGGGAGAGCAGATACGCAGTATTTT
>TRBV5-1|many|.|TRBJ2-5
CASSFRPKLMGSQETQYF
TGCGCCAGCAGCTTCCGACCGAAACTAATGGGATCTCAAGAGACCCAGTACTTC
>TRBV10-2|few|TRBD1|TRBJ1-6
CASKTGGNSPLHF
TGCGCCAGCAAGACAGGGGGAAATTCACCCCTCCACTTT
>TRBV24-1|.|.|TRBJ2-1
CATSDPNGQINEQFF
TGTGCCACCAGTGATCCCAATGGACAGATCAATGAGCAGTTCTTC
>TRBV12-3/TRBV12-4|.|TRBD2|TRBJ2-1
CASSLRLAYEQFF
TGTGCCAGCAGTTTGAGACTAGCCTATGAGCAGTTCTTC
>TRBV7-9|many|.|TRBJ1-4
CASSLGWGEKLFF
TGTGCCAGCAGCTTAGGATGGGGTGAAAAACTGTTTTTT
>TRBV20-1|.|TRBD2|TRBJ2-5
CSAGDHRREEGKTQYF
TGCAGTGCTGGGGATCATCGGCGGGAGGAGGGTAAGACCCAGTACTTC
>TRBV20-1|.|.|TRBJ1-1
CSARDLSRLTEAFF
TGCAGTGCTAGAGATCTCAGCCGGTTAACTGAAGCTTTCTTT
>TRBV12-3/TRBV12-4|few|.|TRBJ2-7
CASTFLQQGEQYF
TGTGCCAGCACTTTCCTGCAACAGGGCGAGCAGTACTTC